This TCR beta chain was sequenced in a study of tumor-infiltrating lymphocytes in oesophageal squamous cell carcinoma. This clonotype came up a few times. The CDR3 carries no conserved terminal phenylalanine or tryptophan, so it likely arises from a read error. No DNA is shown, since the ends of the CDR3 on it are uncertain; the CDR3 is the one TCRdb lists. TCRdb reprocessed the PCR reads with MiXCR, giving one entry per CDR3 protein. The sample includes more than 10,000 distinct CDR3 sequences, roughly 60% of them seen just once. Germline CDR1 SGHTA, CDR2 FQGNSA. The CDR3 region is 22 residues in length, termini included.

Sequenced sample: esophageal tumor tissue. The clonotype was recovered from a female donor with esophageal squamous cell carcinoma. The V and J genes are TRBV7-2 and TRBJ2-3; the table's D call of TRBD1 was not tested on the DNA. The CDR3 spells CASSLRALGGANSGSYEQYFGP.